Here is one TCR beta chain with its context. Its target is unknown. Per the germline V gene, CDR1 is KGHDR and CDR2 is SFDVKD. The CDR3 consists of 17 residues. The germline V and J ends were trimmed by 4 bases and 1 base, with 18 bases remaining between them. This sample is part of a study of CD8+CD57+ T cells in acquired aplastic anemia. Study findings and constraints: Comparison of patients with controls identified nearly 30 shared CD8+ CDR3 sequences.

Genomic DNA, serving as template, underwent TCR beta VDJ and CDR3 profiling. TCRdb redid the calling of the reads with MiXCR, one entry per CDR3 protein. The sample holds approximately 70,000 distinct CDR3 sequences, 55% seen once. Sequenced material: sorted CD4+, CD8+, or CD8+CD57+ T cells (not recorded which) from PBMCs. This sequence originates from a human donor in good health, serving as a control. V gene TRBV24-1 combines with J gene TRBJ1-1, with D possibly matching TRBD1 (6 bases). As DNA, the CDR3 is TGTGCCACCAGTGACAGCAGCTTGGGGGCAGGGAACACTGAAGCTTTCTTT. Translation: CATSDSSLGAGNTEAFF.